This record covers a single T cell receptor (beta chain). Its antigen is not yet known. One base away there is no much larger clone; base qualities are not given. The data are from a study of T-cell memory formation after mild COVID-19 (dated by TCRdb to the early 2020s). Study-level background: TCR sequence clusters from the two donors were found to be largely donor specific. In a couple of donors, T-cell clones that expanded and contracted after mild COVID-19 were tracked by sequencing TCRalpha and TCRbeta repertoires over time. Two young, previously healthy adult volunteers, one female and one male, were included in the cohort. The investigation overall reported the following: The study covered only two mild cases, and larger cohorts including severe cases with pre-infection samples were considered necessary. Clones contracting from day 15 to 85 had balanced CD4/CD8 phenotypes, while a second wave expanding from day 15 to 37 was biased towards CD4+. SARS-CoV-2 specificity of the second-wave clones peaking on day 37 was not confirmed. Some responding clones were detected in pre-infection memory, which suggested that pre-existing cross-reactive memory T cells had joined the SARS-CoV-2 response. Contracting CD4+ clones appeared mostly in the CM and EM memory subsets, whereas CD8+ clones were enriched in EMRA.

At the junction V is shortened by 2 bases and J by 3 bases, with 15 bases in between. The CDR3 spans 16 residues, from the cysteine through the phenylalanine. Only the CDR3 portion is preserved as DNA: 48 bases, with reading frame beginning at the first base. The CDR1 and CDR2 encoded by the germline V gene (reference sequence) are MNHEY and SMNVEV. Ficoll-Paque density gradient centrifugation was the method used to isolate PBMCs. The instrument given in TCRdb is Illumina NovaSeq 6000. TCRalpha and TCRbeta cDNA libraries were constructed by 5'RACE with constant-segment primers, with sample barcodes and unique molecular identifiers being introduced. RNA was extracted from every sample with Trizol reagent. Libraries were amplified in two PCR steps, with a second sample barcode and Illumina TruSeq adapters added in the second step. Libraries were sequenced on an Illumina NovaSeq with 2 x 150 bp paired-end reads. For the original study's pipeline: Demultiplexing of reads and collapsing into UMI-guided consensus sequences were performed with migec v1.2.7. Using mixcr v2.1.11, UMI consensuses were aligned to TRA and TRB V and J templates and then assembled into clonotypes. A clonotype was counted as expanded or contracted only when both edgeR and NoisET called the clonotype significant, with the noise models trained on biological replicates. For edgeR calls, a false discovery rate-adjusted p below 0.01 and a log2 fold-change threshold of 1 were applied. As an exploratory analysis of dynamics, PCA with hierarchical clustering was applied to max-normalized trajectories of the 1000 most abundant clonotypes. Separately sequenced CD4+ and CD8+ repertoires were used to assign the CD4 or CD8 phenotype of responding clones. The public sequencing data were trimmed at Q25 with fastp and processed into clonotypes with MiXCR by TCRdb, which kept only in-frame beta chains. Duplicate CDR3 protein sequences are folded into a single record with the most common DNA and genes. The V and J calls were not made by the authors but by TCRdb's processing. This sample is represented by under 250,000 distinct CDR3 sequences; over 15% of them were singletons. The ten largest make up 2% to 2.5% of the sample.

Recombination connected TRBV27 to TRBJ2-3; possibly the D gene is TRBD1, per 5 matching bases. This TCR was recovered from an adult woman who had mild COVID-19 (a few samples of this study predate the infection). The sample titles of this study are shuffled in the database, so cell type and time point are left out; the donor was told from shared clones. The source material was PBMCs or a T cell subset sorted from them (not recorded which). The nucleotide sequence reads TGTGCCAGCAGTTTAGGGTTTGGGGCCAATACAGATACGCAGTATTTT. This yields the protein CASSLGFGANTDTQYF.